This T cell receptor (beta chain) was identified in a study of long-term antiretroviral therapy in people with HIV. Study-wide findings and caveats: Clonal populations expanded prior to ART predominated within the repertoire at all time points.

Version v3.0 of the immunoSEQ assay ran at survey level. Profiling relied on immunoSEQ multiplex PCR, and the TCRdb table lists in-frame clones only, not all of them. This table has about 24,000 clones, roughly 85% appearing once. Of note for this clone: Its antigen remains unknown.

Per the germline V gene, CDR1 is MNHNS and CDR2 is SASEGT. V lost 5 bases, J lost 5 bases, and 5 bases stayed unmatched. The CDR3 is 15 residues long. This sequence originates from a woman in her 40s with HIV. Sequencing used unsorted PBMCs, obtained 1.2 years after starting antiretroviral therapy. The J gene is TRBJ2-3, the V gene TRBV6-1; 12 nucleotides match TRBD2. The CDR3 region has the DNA TGTGCCAGCAGTAGGACTAGCGGGGCAATAGATACGCAGTATTTT. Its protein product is CASSRTSGAIDTQYF.